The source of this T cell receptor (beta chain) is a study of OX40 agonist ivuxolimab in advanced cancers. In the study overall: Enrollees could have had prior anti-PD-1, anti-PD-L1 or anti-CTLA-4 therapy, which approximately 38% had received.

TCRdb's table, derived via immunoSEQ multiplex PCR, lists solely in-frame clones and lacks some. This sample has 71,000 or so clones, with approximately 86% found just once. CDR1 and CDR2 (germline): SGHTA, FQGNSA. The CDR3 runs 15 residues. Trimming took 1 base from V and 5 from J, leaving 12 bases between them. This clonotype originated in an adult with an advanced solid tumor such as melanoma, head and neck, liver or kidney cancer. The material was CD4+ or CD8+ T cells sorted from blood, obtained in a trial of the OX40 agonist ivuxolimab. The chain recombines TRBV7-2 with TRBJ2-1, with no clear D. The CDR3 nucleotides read TGTGCCAGCAGCTTAGGGGGTGGGAAACACAATGAGCAGTTCTTC. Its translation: CASSLGGGKHNEQFF. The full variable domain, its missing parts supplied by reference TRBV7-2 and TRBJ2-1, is GAGVSQSPSNKVTEKGKDVELRCDPISGHTALYWYRQSLGQGLEFLIYFQGNSAPDKSGLPSDRFSAERTGGSVSTLTIQRTQQEDSAVYLCASSLGGGKHNEQFFGPGTRLTVL.